Sequencing of this TCR beta chain was carried out in a study of T cell responses to AZD1222 COVID-19 vaccine. General study findings and limits: Baseline seropositives among AZD1222 recipients totaled only five to seven. Nearly half of spike-specific TCRs reportedly target unmutated variant regions.

Concerning this clone: Its antigen is currently unknown.

Profiling relied on immunoSEQ multiplex PCR, and the TCRdb table lists in-frame clones only, not all of them. The sample contains some 92,000 clones, roughly 90% of which appear only once. CDR1 is SGHDN and CDR2 is FVKESK in the germline V gene. The CDR3 consists of 14 residues. The V gene end was trimmed by 4 bases and the J gene end by 4 bases; junction bases not matched to a gene: 5. V is TRBV14 and J is TRBJ2-3, with 7 bases aligning to TRBD1. This receptor was obtained from an adult in good health. The sequencing used peripheral blood, collected on day 0 of AZD1222 vaccination. CDR3 in amino acids: CASSPGGPPDTQYF. CDR3 bases: TGTGCCAGCAGCCCAGGGGGACCCCCAGATACGCAGTATTTT.